Reported below is one T cell receptor beta chain. The data stem from a study of cytotoxic CD8 clonotypes in ibrutinib-treated CLL. Produced via immunoSEQ multiplex PCR; TCRdb's table is partial and in-frame only. Found here are approximately 280,000 clones, 60% to 80% of them singletons; the top ten hold roughly 5.7%. The sequenced sample was PBMCs, obtained at disease progression, from a patient treated with ibrutinib. This clonotype was sampled from a human donor with chronic lymphocytic leukemia.

The CDR3: CASKPPGLYEQYF. The CDR3 DNA follows: TGTGCCAGCAAGCCCCCGGGCCTCTACGAGCAGTACTTC. This chain joins TRBV6-1 and TRBJ2-7; D not resolved. This CDR3 is 13 amino acids long. Trimming removed 7 bases from V and 3 bases from J, with 13 bases in between. The germline gives CDR1 MNHNS, CDR2 SASEGT.